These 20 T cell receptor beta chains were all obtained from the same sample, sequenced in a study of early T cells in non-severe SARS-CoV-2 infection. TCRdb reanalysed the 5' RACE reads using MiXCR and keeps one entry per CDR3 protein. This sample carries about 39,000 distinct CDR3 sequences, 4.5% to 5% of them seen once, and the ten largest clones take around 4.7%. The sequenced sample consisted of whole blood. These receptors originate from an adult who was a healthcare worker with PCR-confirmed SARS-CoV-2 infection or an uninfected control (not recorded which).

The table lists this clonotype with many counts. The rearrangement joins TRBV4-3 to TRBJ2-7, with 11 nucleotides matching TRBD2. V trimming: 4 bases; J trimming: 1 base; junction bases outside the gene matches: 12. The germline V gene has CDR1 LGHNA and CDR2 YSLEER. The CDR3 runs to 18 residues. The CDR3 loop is CASSPQELAGAASYEQYF. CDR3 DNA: TGCGCCAGCAGCCCCCAGGAACTAGCGGGGGCCGCATCCTACGAGCAGTACTTC.

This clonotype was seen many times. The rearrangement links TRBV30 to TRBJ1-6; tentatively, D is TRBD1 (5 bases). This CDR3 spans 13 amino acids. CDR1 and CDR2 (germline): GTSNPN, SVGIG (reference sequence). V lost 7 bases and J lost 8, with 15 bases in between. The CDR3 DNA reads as TGTGCCTCCGCGGGACGGGGGTATTCACCCCTCCACTTT. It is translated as CASAGRGYSPLHF.

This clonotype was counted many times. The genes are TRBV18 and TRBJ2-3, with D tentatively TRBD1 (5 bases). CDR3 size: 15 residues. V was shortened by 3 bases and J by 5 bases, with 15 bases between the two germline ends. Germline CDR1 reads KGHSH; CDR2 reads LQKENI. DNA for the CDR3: TGTGCCAGCTCACCCCCATCGGCAAGGGGAGATACGCAGTATTTT. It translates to CASSPPSARGDTQYF.

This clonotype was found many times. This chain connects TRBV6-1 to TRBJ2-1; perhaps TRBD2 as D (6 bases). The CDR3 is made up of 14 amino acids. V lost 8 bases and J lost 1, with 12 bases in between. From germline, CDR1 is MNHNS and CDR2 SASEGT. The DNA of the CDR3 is TGTGCCAGCCTGCTGGCGGGATCCTACAATGAGCAGTTCTTC. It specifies CASLLAGSYNEQFF.

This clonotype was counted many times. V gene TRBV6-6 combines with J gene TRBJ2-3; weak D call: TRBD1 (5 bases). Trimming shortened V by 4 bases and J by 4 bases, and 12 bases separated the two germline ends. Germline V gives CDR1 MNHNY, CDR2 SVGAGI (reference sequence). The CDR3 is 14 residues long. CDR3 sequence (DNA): TGTGCCAGCAGTTCGTGGACAAGCGCAGATACGCAGTATTTT. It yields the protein CASSSWTSADTQYF.

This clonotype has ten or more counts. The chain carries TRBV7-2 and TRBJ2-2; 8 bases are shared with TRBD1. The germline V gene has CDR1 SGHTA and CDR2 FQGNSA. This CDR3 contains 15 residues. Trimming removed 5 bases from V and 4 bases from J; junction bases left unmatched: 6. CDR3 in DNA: TGTGCCAGCAGCACCAGGGGGCGTCTCACCGGGGAGCTGTTTTTT. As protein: CASSTRGRLTGELFF.

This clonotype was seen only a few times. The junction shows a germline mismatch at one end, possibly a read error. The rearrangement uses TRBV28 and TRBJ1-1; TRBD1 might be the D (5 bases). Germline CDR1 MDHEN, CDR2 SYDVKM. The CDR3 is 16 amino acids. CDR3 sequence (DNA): TGTGCCAGCAGTTTATGGGGCGAACAGCTAGGGACTGAAGTTTTCTTT. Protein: CASSLWGEQLGTEVFF.

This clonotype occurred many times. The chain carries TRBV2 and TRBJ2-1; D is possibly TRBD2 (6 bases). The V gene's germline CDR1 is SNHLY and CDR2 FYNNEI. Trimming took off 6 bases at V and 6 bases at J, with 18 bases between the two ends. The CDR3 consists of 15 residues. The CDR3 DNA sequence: TGTGCCAGCAGGGGTCTAGCGACGGCCCCCAATGAGCAGTTCTTC. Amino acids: CASRGLATAPNEQFF.

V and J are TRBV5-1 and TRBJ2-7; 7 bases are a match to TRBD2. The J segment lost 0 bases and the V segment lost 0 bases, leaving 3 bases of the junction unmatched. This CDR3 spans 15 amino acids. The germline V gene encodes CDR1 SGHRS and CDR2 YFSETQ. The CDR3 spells CASSLGSGPSYEQYF. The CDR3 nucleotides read TGCGCCAGCAGCTTGGGTAGCGGGCCCTCCTACGAGCAGTACTTC.

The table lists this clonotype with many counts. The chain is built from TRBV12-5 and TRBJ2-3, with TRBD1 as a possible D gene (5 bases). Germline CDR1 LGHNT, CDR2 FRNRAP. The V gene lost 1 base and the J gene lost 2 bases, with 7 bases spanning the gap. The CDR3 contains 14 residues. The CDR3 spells CASGLGQPTDTQYF. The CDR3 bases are TGTGCTAGTGGTTTGGGACAGCCCACAGATACGCAGTATTTT.

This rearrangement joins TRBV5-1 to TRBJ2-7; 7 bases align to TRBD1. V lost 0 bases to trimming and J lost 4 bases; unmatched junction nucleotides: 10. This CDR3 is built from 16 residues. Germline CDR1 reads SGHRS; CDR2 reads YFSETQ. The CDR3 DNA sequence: TGCGCCAGCAGCTTGGCCAGGTCCGGGACAGATTACGAGCAGTACTTC. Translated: CASSLARSGTDYEQYF.

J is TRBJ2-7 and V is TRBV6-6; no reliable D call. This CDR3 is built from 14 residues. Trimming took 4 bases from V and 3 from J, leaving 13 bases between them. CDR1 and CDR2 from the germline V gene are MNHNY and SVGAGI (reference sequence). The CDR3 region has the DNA TGTGCCAGCAGTTCGAAGGGTGGCGTCTACGAGCAGTACTTC. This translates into CASSSKGGVYEQYF.

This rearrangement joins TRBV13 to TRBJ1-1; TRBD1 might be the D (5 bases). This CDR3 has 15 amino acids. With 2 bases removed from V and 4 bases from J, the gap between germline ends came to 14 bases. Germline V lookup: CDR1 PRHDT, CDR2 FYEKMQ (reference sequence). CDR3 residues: CASSLWLQGGTEAFF. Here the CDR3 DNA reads TGTGCCAGCAGCTTATGGTTGCAGGGTGGCACTGAAGCTTTCTTT.

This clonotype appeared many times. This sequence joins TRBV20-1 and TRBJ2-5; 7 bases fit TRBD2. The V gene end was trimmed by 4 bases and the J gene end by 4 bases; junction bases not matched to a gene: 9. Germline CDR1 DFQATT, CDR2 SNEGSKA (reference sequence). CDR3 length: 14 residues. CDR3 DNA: TGCAGTGCTAATGCGGGAGAGGGTGGAGAGACCCAGTACTTC. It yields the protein CSANAGEGGETQYF.

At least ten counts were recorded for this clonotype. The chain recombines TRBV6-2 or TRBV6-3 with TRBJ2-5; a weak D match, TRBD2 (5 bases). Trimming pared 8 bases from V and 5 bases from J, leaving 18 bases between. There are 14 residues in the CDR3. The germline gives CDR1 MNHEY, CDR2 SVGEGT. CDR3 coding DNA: TGTGCCAGCTCTCAAGGACTTTGGTCGGAGACCCAGTACTTC. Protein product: CASSQGLWSETQYF.

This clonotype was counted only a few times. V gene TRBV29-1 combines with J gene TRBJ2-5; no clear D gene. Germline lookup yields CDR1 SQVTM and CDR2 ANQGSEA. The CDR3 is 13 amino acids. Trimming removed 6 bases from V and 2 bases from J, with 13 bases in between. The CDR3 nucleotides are TGCAGCGTCGAGAGAGGCTCGCAAGAGACCCAGTACTTC. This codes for CSVERGSQETQYF.

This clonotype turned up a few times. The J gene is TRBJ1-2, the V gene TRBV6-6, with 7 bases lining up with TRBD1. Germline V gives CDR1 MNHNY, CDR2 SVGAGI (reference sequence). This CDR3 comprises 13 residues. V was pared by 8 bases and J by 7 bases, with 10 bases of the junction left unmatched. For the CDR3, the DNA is TGTGCCAGCCGAGGGGAGGGGGCGTCTGGCTACACCTTC. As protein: CASRGEGASGYTF.

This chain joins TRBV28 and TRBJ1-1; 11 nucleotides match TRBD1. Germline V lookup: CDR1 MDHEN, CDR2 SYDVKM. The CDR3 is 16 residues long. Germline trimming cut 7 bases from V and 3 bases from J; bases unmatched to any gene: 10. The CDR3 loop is CASMRDRGGYDTEAFF. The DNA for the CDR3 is TGTGCCAGCATGCGGGACAGGGGGGGATACGACACTGAAGCTTTCTTT.

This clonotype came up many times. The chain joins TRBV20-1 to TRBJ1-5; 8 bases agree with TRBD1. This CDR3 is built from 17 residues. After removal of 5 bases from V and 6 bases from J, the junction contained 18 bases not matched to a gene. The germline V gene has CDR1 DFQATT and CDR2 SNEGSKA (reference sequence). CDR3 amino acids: CSALATPNRGSGQPQHF. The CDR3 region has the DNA TGCAGTGCTCTGGCGACGCCTAACAGGGGGTCTGGTCAGCCCCAGCATTTT.

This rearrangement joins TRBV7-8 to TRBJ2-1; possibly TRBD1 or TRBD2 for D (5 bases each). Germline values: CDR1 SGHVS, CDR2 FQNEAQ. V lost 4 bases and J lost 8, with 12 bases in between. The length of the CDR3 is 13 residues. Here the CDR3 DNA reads TGTGCCAGCAGCTCTTCCCGGGACCATGAGCAGTTCTTC. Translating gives CASSSSRDHEQFF.